These 21 T cell receptor beta chains came from one sample sequenced in a study of blood T cell repertoires in COVID-19 (dated by TCRdb to the early 2020s). Library prep was done by the immunoSEQ multiplex PCR assay. TCRdb took over this immuneACCESS table, retaining in-frame rearrangements with V and J assigned. Such tables are incomplete; in checked studies, under half of the missing clones stem from an unresolved V gene, and the remainder is unexplained. The sample contains about 140,000 clones, about 79% of them found a single time. The leading ten clones occupy 2.5% to 3% of the sample. Specimen: PBMCs or T cells enriched from blood (not recorded which). Receptor source: a woman aged 50 to 60 who had recovered from COVID-19.

This clone has just a few counts. The chain recombines TRBV12-5 with TRBJ2-1; unclear D gene. The germline V gene encodes CDR1 LGHNT and CDR2 FRNRAP. The ends were cut back, 5 bases at V and 8 bases at J, with 4 bases in the middle. This CDR3 region has 10 residues. The CDR3 DNA sequence: TGTGCTAGTGGTCCGTATGAGCAGTTCTTC. This encodes CASGPYEQFF.

The chain joins TRBV18 to TRBJ1-1; tentative D call: TRBD1 (5 bases). The CDR3 has 12 residues. V was pared by 0 bases and J by 8 bases, with 7 bases between. The germline gives CDR1 KGHSH, CDR2 LQKENI. CDR3 region: CASSPPQGEAFF. Written as DNA, the CDR3 is TGTGCCAGCTCACCACCTCAGGGCGAAGCTTTCTTT.

The chain is built from TRBV2 and TRBJ1-2; D is possibly TRBD1 (6 bases). Trimming took off 6 bases at V and 8 bases at J, with 25 bases between the two ends. CDR1 and CDR2 (germline): SNHLY, FYNNEI. The CDR3 has 16 residues. CDR3 DNA: TGTGCCAGCAGGCCTACCGGGACACCTAAAACCCACGGCTACACCTTC. This translates into CASRPTGTPKTHGYTF.

V and J are TRBV2 and TRBJ1-2; no reliable D call. V was trimmed by 2 bases and J by 7 bases, leaving 8 bases between them. Germline assignment: CDR1 SNHLY and CDR2 FYNNEI. This CDR3 is built from 12 residues. The CDR3 DNA reads TGTGCCAGCAGTGAATCCAGAGGTGGCTACACCTTC. It specifies CASSESRGGYTF.

The J gene is TRBJ2-1, the V gene TRBV5-1, with 7 positions matching TRBD2. Germline-derived CDR1 and CDR2 are SGHRS and YFSETQ. V trimming: 5 bases; J trimming: 8 bases; junction bases outside the gene matches: 10. The CDR3 spans 14 residues. The CDR3 spells CASSRTPGGDEQFF. The CDR3, as DNA: TGCGCCAGCAGTCGAACCCCGGGAGGCGATGAGCAGTTCTTC.

V and J are TRBV19 and TRBJ2-6; TRBD1 matches at 11 bases. There are 18 residues in the CDR3. J gave up 2 bases and V 3 bases, and 6 bases lay outside the gene matches. The V gene's germline CDR1 is LNHDA and CDR2 SQIVND (reference sequence). The CDR3 DNA reads as TGTGCCAGTAGTATCGCCCCGGGACAGGGGGCTGGGGCCAACGTCCTGACTTTC. Its protein is CASSIAPGQGAGANVLTF.

This CDR3 reads CASSVGTSGGVRRNEQFF. CDR3 nucleotide sequence: TGTGCCAGCAGTGTTGGGACTAGCGGGGGGGTCCGTAGGAATGAGCAGTTCTTC. V gene TRBV6-4 combines with J gene TRBJ2-1; TRBD2 matches 16 bases. The CDR3 spans 18 residues. The V and J ends lost 4 bases and 7 bases, in that order; junction bases with no gene match: 10. CDR1 is MRHNA and CDR2 is SNTAGT in the germline V gene.

Notes on this clone: Other nucleotide sequences in the sample specify the same CDR3. The chain uses TRBV7-9 and TRBJ2-7; no reliable D call. The V gene's germline CDR1 is SEHNR and CDR2 FQNEAQ (reference sequence). The V and J ends lost 5 bases and 5 bases respectively, with 10 bases between them. This CDR3 is built from 12 residues. The CDR3 DNA reads TGTGCCAGCAGCCCTAGTCGGGACGAGCAGTACTTC. Its translation is CASSPSRDEQYF.

The gene calls are TRBV24-1 and TRBJ1-5, with 8 nucleotides matching TRBD1. CDR1 and CDR2 (germline): KGHDR, SFDVKD. Trimming took 4 bases from V and 0 from J; bases not matched to a gene: 7. There are 17 residues in the CDR3. CDR3 sequence: CATSETRTGHSNQPQHF. The CDR3 region has the DNA TGTGCCACCAGTGAAACCAGGACAGGGCATAGCAATCAGCCCCAGCATTTT.

The chain combines TRBV7-8 with TRBJ1-2; D is perhaps TRBD1 (5 bases). Germline values: CDR1 SGHVS, CDR2 FQNEAQ. This CDR3 spans 15 amino acids. Trimming pared 1 base from V and 3 bases from J, leaving 12 bases between. CDR3 loop: CASSLDDRGYYGYTF. The CDR3 DNA is TGTGCCAGCAGCTTAGACGACAGAGGATACTATGGCTACACCTTC. The full variable domain, its missing parts supplied by reference TRBV7-8 and TRBJ1-2, is GAGVSQSPRYKVAKRGQDVALRCDPISGHVSLFWYQQALGQGPEFLTYFQNEAQLDKSGLPSDRFFAERPEGSVSTLKIQRTQQEDSAVYLCASSLDDRGYYGYTFGSGTRLTVV.

This chain uses TRBV4-1 with TRBJ1-5, with D maybe TRBD1 (5 bases). From germline, CDR1 is MGHRA and CDR2 YSYEKL. This CDR3 contains 17 residues. The V end was cut by 3 bases, the J end by 1 base, with 16 bases between. In DNA form, the CDR3 reads TGCGCCAGCAGCCATCCGGGACTCGGTCCGAGCAATCAGCCCCAGCATTTT. Amino acid sequence: CASSHPGLGPSNQPQHF.

The chain has TRBV2 and TRBJ1-4; D is ambiguous. CDR1 SNHLY and CDR2 FYNNEI come from the germline V gene. The CDR3 is made up of 14 amino acids. Trimming stripped 7 bases from V and 0 bases from J, with 9 bases between. The CDR3, as DNA: TGTGCCAGCACCAGGCCCTCAACTAATGAAAAACTGTTTTTT. This gives the protein CASTRPSTNEKLFF.

This chain connects TRBV19 to TRBJ1-2, with D possibly being TRBD1 (6 bases). The V gene's germline CDR1 is LNHDA and CDR2 SQIVND (reference sequence). The V gene lost 4 bases and the J gene lost 8 bases, with 23 bases spanning the gap. The length of the CDR3 is 16 residues. CDR3 protein: CASSKRTEWESEGYTF. For the CDR3, the DNA is TGTGCCAGTAGTAAGAGGACAGAATGGGAATCGGAGGGCTACACCTTC.

In this sample, this clone turned up once. The V call is TRBV11-2, the J call TRBJ2-5, with D maybe TRBD2 (6 bases). Germline V gene sequence: CDR1 SGHAT, CDR2 FQNNGV. The CDR3 sequence is 14 residues long. Trimming shortened V by 5 bases and J by 4 bases, and 14 bases separated the two germline ends. The CDR3 is CASSQGRGRETQYF. The CDR3 DNA follows: TGTGCCAGCAGCCAGGGTCGGGGGAGAGAGACCCAGTACTTC.

The CDR3 reads CASSQDRVGYTF. The CDR3, as DNA: TGTGCCAGCAGCCAAGACAGGGTTGGCTACACCTTC. The chain joins TRBV14 to TRBJ1-2; TRBD1 is a possible D gene (5 bases). V lost 0 bases, J lost 7 bases, and 6 bases lay in between. Germline V gene sequence: CDR1 SGHDN, CDR2 FVKESK. This CDR3 has 12 residues.

This chain links TRBV7-9 with TRBJ1-1, with a weak D call TRBD1 (5 bases). The germline V and J ends were trimmed by 11 bases and 0 bases, with 13 bases remaining between them. Germline lookup yields CDR1 SEHNR and CDR2 FQNEAQ (reference sequence). The length of the CDR3 is 13 residues. The CDR3 DNA is TGTGCCTCCCTGATAGGGGTGAACACTGAAGCTTTCTTT. Encoded protein: CASLIGVNTEAFF.

This clone has a handful of counts. The rearrangement joins TRBV9 to TRBJ2-2; 7 bases agree with TRBD2. J was trimmed by 4 bases and V by 4 bases; bases with no gene match: 4. Germline assignment: CDR1 SGDLS and CDR2 YYNGEE. The CDR3 contains 14 residues. The CDR3 DNA reads TGTGCCAGCAGCCTTGGGAGGGGCACCGGGGAGCTGTTTTTT. It encodes CASSLGRGTGELFF.

In its sample, this clone was seen once. The chain combines TRBV5-5 with TRBJ1-5; D not resolved. V shed 5 bases and J shed 7 bases, with 16 bases lying between them. The CDR3 has 14 residues. Germline V gene lookup returns CDR1 SGHKS and CDR2 YYEKEE (reference sequence). CDR3 protein: CASSLILTGQPQHF. The CDR3 DNA is TGTGCCAGCAGTCTTATTCTTACGGGGCAGCCCCAGCATTTT. Full variable domain (outside the CDR3, taken from reference TRBV5-5 and TRBJ1-5): DAGVTQSPTHLIKTRGQQVTLRCSPISGHKSVSWYQQVLGQGPQFIFQYYEKEERGRGNFPDRFSARQFPNYSSELNVNALLLGDSALYLCASSLILTGQPQHFGDGTRLSIL.

In its sample, this clone was seen a few times. The chain links TRBV6-5 to TRBJ2-3; unclear D gene. Germline assignment: CDR1 MNHEY and CDR2 SVGAGI. V lost 4 bases to trimming and J lost 0 bases, with 11 bases between them. CDR3 size: 15 residues. CDR3 nucleotide sequence: TGTGCCAGCAGTTCTGGCGGAAGTAGCACAGATACGCAGTATTTT. It encodes CASSSGGSSTDTQYF.

This clone has only a few counts. The chain carries TRBV4-2 and TRBJ2-1; TRBD2 is a possible D gene (6 bases). Trimming removed 2 bases from V and 5 bases from J, with 10 bases in between. CDR3 length: 14 residues. Germline-derived CDR1 and CDR2 are LGHNA and YNFKEQ. This CDR3 reads CASSQRGTHNEQFF. For the CDR3, the DNA is TGTGCCAGCAGCCAACGGGGGACCCACAATGAGCAGTTCTTC.

The J gene is TRBJ1-4, the V gene TRBV2; TRBD1 aligns across 7 bases. This CDR3 region has 14 residues. The germline V gene has CDR1 SNHLY and CDR2 FYNNEI. The V gene end was trimmed by 6 bases and the J gene end by 5 bases; junction bases not matched to a gene: 6. CDR3 DNA: TGTGCCAGCAGGGGGGACAGCCCGAATGAAAAACTGTTTTTT. Amino acid sequence: CASRGDSPNEKLFF.